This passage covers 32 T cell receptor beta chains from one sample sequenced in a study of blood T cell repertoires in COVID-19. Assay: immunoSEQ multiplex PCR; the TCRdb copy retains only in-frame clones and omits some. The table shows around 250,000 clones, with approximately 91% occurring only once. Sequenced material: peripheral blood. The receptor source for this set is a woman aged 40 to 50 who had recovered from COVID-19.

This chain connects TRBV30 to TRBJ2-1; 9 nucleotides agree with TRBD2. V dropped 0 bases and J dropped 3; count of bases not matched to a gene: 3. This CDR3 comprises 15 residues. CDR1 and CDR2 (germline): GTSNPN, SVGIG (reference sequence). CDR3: CAWSVSSGNYNEQFF. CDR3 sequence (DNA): TGTGCCTGGAGTGTATCTAGCGGGAACTACAATGAGCAGTTCTTC.

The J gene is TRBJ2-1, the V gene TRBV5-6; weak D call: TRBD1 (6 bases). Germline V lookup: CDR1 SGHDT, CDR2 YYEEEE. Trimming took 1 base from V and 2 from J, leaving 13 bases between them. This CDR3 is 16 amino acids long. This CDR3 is CASSLPSGHPYNEQFF. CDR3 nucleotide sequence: TGTGCCAGCAGCTTGCCCTCGGGACACCCCTACAATGAGCAGTTCTTC. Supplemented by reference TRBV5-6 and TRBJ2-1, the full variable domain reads DAGVTQSPTHLIKTRGQQVTLRCSPKSGHDTVSWYQQALGQGPQFIFQYYEEEERQRGNFPDRFSGHQFPNYSSELNVNALLLGDSALYLCASSLPSGHPYNEQFFGPGTRLTVL.

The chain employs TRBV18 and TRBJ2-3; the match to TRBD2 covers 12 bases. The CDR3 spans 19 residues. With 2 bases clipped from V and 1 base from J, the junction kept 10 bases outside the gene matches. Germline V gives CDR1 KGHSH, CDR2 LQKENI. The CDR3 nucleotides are TGTGCCAGCTCACCAGTTCTAGCGGGAGGGCCAGGAGGCACAGATACGCAGTATTTT. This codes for CASSPVLAGGPGGTDTQYF.

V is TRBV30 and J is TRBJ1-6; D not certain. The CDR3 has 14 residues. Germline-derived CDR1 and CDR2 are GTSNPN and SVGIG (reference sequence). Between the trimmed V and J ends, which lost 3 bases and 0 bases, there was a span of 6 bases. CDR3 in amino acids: CAWRGSSYNSPLHF. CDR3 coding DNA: TGTGCCTGGAGGGGGAGCTCCTATAATTCACCCCTCCACTTT.

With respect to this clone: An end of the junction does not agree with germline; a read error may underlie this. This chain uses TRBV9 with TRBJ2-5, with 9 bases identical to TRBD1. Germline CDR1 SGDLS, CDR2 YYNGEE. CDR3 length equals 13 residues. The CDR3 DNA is TGTGCCAGCAGCGTAGGGGACAGGGACAAGAGGAACTTC. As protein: CASSVGDRDKRNF.

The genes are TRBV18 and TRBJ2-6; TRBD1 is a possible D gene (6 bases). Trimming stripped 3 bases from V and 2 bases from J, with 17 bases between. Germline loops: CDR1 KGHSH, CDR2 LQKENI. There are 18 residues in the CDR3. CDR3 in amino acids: CASSPFTGPITGANVLTF. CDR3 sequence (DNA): TGTGCCAGCTCACCCTTTACAGGGCCGATAACTGGGGCCAACGTCCTGACTTTC.

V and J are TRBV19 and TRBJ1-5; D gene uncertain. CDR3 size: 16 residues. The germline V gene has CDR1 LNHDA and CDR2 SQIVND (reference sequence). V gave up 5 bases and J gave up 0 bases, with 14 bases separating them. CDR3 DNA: TGTGCCAGTAGTGTCCGTGGCCCGTATAGCAATCAGCCCCAGCATTTT. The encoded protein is CASSVRGPYSNQPQHF.

The chain's CDR3 is CASSDLAGDRLYNEQFF. CDR3 in DNA: TGTGCCAGCAGCGACCTAGCGGGAGACCGTCTCTACAATGAGCAGTTCTTC. The rearrangement joins TRBV9 to TRBJ2-1; 10 nucleotides match TRBD2. From germline, CDR1 is SGDLS and CDR2 YYNGEE. J lost 3 bases, V lost 3 bases, and 9 bases had no gene match. The CDR3 is 17 amino acids.

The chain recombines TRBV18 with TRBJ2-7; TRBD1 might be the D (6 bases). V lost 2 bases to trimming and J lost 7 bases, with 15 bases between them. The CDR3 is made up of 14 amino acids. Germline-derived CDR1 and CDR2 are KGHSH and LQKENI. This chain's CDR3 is CASSPGTLAREQYF. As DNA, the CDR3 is TGTGCCAGCTCACCAGGGACACTTGCCAGGGAGCAGTACTTC.

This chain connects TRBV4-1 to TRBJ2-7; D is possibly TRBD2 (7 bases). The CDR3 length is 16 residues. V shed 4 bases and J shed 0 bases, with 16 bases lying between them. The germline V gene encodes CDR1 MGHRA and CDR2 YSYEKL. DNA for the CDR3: TGCGCCAGCAGCCCCGGACTGGCGGGGGCCTCCTACGAGCAGTACTTC. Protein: CASSPGLAGASYEQYF.

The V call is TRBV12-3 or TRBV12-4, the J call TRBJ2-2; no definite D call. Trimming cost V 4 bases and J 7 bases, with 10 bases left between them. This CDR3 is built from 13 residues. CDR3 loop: CASSSPPGGELFF. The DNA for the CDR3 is TGTGCCAGCAGTTCCCCCCCCGGCGGGGAGCTGTTTTTT.

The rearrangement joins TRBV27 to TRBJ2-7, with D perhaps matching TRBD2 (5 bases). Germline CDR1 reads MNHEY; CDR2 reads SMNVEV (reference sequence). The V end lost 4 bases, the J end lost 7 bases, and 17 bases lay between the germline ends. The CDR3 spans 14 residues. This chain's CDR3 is CASSSPRDSGEQYF. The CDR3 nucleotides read TGTGCCAGCAGTTCGCCCCGGGATTCGGGGGAGCAGTACTTC.

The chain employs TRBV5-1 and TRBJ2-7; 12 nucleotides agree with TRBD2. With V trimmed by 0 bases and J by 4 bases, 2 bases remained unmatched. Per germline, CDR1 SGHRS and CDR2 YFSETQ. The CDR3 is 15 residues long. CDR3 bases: TGCGCCAGCAGCTTGGGACTAGCGGGAGATTACGAGCAGTACTTC. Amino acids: CASSLGLAGDYEQYF.

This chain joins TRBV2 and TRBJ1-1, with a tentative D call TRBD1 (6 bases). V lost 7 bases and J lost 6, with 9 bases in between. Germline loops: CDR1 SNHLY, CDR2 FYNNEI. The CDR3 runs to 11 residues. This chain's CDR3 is CASNAGAEAFF. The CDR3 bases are TGTGCCAGCAATGCAGGGGCTGAAGCTTTCTTT.

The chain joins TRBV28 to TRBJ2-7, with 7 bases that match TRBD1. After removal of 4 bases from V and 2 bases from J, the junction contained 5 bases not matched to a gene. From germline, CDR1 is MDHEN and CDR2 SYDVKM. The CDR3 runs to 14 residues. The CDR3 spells CASSSGTAAYEQYF. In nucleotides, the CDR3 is TGTGCCAGCAGTTCCGGGACAGCAGCCTACGAGCAGTACTTC.

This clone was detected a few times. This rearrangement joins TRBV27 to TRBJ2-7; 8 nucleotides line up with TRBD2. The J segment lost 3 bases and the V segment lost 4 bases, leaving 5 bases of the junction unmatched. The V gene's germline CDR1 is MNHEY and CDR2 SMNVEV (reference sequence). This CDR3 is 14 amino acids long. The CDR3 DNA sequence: TGTGCCAGCAGTTCCGGGACTAGGGTCTACGAGCAGTACTTC. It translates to CASSSGTRVYEQYF.

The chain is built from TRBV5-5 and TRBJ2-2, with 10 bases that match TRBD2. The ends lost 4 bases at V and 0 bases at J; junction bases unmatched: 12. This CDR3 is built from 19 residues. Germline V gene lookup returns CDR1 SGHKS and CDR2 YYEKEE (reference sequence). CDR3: CASSPPGGLASANTGELFF. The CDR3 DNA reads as TGTGCCAGCAGCCCACCCGGGGGACTAGCGTCCGCGAACACCGGGGAGCTGTTTTTT.

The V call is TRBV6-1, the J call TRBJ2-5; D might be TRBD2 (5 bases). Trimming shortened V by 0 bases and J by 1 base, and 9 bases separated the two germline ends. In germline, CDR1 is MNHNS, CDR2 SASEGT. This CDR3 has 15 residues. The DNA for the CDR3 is TGTGCCAGCAGTGAAGCGGGAGAAAGCCAAGAGACCCAGTACTTC. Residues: CASSEAGESQETQYF.

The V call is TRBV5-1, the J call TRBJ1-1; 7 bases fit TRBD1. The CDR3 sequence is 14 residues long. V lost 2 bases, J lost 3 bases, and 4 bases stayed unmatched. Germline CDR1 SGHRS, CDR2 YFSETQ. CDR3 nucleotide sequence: TGCGCCAGCAGCTTACAGGGGTTCGACACTGAAGCTTTCTTT. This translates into CASSLQGFDTEAFF. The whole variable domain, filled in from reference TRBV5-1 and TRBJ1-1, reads KAGVTQTPRYLIKTRGQQVTLSCSPISGHRSVSWYQQTPGQGLQFLFEYFSETQRNKGNFPGRFSGRQFSNSRSEMNVSTLELGDSALYLCASSLQGFDTEAFFGQGTRLTVV.

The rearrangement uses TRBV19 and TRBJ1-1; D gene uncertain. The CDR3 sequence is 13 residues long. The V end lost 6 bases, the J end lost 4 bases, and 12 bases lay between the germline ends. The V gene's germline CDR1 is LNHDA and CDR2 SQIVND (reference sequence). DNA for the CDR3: TGTGCCAGTAGCTCCGCCTCGGGCACTGAAGCTTTCTTT. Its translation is CASSSASGTEAFF.

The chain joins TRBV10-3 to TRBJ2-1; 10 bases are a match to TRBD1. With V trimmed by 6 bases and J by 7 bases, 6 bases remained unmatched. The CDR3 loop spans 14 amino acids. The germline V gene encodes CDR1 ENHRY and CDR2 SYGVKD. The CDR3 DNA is TGTGCCATCAGGGGGGGACAGGGGTTGAATGAGCAGTTCTTC. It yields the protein CAIRGGQGLNEQFF.

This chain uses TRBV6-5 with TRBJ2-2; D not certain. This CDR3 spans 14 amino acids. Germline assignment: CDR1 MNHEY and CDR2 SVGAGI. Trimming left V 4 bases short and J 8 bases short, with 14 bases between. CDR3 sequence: CASSSQRVGGELFF. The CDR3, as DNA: TGTGCCAGCAGTTCCCAACGGGTTGGTGGGGAGCTGTTTTTT.

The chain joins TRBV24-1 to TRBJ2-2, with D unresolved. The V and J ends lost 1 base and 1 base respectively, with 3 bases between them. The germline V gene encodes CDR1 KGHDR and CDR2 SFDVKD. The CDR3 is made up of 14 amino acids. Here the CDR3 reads CATSDFKNTGELFF. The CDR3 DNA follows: TGTGCCACCAGTGATTTTAAGAACACCGGGGAGCTGTTTTTT.

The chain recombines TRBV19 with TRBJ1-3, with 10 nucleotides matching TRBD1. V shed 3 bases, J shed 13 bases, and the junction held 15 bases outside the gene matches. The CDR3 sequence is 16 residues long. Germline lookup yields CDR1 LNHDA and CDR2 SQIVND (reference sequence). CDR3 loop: CASSMAVGGTGVAIYF. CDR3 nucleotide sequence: TGTGCCAGTAGTATGGCGGTCGGAGGGACAGGGGTGGCTATATATTTT.

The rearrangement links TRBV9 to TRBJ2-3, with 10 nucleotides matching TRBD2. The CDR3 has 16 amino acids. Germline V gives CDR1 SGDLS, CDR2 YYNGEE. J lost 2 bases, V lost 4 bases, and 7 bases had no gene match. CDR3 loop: CASSLRAGGLTDTQYF. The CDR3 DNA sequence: TGTGCCAGCAGCCTTAGAGCGGGAGGGCTCACAGATACGCAGTATTTT.

The CDR3 here is CAANEGRGDSNQPQHF. The CDR3 DNA is TGTGCCGCCAACGAGGGACGGGGGGATAGCAATCAGCCCCAGCATTTT. The V gene is TRBV10-3, the J gene TRBJ1-5; TRBD1 is a possible D gene (5 bases). The length of the CDR3 is 16 residues. Trimming took 11 bases from V and 0 from J, leaving 20 bases between them. Germline CDR1 and CDR2: ENHRY and SYGVKD.

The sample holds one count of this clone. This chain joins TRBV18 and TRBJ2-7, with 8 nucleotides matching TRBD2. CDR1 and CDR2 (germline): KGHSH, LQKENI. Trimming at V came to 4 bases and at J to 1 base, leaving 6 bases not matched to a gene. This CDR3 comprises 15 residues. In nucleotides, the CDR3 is TGTGCCAGCTCACTAGCGGGGCTCGCATCCTACGAGCAGTACTTC. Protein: CASSLAGLASYEQYF. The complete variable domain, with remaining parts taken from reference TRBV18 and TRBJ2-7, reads NAGVMQNPRHLVRRRGQEARLRCSPMKGHSHVYWYRQLPEEGLKFMVYLQKENIIDESGMPKERFSAEFPKEGPSILRIQQVVRGDSAAYFCASSLAGLASYEQYFGPGTRLTVT.

The CDR3 coding sequence is TGTGCCTGGAGGTTACAGTGGGACACTGAAGCTTTCTTT. Translation: CAWRLQWDTEAFF. The chain couples TRBV30 to TRBJ1-1; D gene ambiguous. The CDR3 has 13 amino acids. Trimming stripped 3 bases from V and 3 bases from J, with 11 bases between. CDR1 and CDR2 (germline): GTSNPN, SVGIG (reference sequence). The variable domain in full, with the rest retrieved from reference TRBV30 and TRBJ1-1, is SQTIHQWPATLVQPVGSPLSLECTVEGTSNPNLYWYRQAAGRGLQLLFYSVGIGQISSEVPQNLSASRPQDRQFILSSKKLLLSDSGFYLCAWRLQWDTEAFFGQGTRLTVV.

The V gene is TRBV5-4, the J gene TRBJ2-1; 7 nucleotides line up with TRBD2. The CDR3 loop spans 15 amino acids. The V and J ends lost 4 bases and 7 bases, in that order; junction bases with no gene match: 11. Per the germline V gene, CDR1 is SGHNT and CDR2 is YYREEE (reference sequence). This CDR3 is CASSRGLDSANEQFF. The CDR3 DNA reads TGTGCCAGCAGCCGAGGACTAGATAGCGCTAATGAGCAGTTCTTC.

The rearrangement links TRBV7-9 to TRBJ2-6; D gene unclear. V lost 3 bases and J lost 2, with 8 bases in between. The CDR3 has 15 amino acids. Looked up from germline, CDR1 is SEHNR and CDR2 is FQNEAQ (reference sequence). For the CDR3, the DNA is TGTGCCAGCAGCTTTGTCTCGGCTGGGGCCAACGTCCTGACTTTC. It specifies CASSFVSAGANVLTF.

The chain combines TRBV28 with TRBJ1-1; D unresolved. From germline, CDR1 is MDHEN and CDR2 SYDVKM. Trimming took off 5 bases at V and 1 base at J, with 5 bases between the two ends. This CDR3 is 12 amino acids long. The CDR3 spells CASSIQNTEAFF. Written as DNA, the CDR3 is TGTGCCAGCAGTATACAGAACACTGAAGCTTTCTTT.

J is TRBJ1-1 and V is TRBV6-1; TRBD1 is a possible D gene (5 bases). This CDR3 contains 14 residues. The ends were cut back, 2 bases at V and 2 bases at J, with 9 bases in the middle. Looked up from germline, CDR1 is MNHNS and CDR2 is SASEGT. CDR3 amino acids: CASSEWGRNTEAFF. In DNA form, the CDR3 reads TGTGCCAGCAGTGAATGGGGCCGAAACACTGAAGCTTTCTTT.